This T cell receptor beta chain was obtained from a study of blood T cell repertoires in COVID-19. The overall study: From T cells, B-cell-depleted T cells, or PBMCs came the material, which was cDNA or gDNA.

Repertoires were generated with immunoSEQ multiplex PCR, while TCRdb's copy carries only in-frame clones and drops some. Altogether 200,000 to 250,000 clones are present, roughly 87% being singletons, with the ten largest covering just over 2.5%. Across fewer than 25 US areas, participants ranged in age from about 18 to 100 years. Participant reports of clinical history set cohort assignment. V lost 2 bases and J lost 5, with 21 bases in between. The CDR3 is made up of 17 amino acids. The V gene's germline CDR1 is KGHSH and CDR2 LQKENI. The sample comprised PBMCs or T cells enriched from blood (not recorded which). The chain recombines TRBV18 with TRBJ1-1, with D tentatively TRBD1 (6 bases). The TCR sequence derives from a woman aged 25 to 39 with acute COVID-19. The CDR3 DNA sequence: TGTGCCAGCTCACCATTCGAACAGGGAAGAGGTGAAACTGAAGCTTTCTTT. Residues: CASSPFEQGRGETEAFF. Complete variable domain (other parts from reference TRBV18 and TRBJ1-1): NAGVMQNPRHLVRRRGQEARLRCSPMKGHSHVYWYRQLPEEGLKFMVYLQKENIIDESGMPKERFSAEFPKEGPSILRIQQVVRGDSAAYFCASSPFEQGRGETEAFFGQGTRLTVV.